This T cell receptor (beta chain) was identified in a study of T cell responses to AZD1222 COVID-19 vaccine. In the study overall: Timing groups of about 4 and about 12 weeks for second doses were pooled. General observations from the study: Baseline seropositivity characterized only a handful of AZD1222 recipients. Donors, mostly white British, included more females; clonal diversity was possibly underestimated.

This CDR3 spans 14 amino acids. CDR1 LGHNA and CDR2 YNFKEQ come from the germline V gene. V was shortened by 6 bases and J by 7 bases, with 18 bases between the two germline ends. Remarks on this clone: Its antigen is still unknown.

Libraries were prepared by immunoSEQ multiplex PCR; TCRdb keeps only in-frame clonotypes and omits some of them. The data contain around 97,000 clones, 80% to 95% of them seen just once; the ten biggest clones take up about 5%. The rearrangement joins TRBV4-2 to TRBJ1-1, with D perhaps matching TRBD1 (6 bases). Sequencing used peripheral blood, obtained on day 0 of AZD1222 vaccination. The receptor comes from an adult in good health. The CDR3 spells CASSPTGGLGEAFF. CDR3 nucleotides: TGTGCCAGCAGTCCAACGGGGGGGCTGGGTGAAGCTTTCTTT.